This TCR beta chain emerged from a study of Ad26.COV2.S vaccination and SARS-CoV-2 variants (dated by TCRdb to about 2021). Describing the broader study: Vaccine-arm donors came from COV1001, a multicentre, randomized, double-blind, placebo-controlled phase I-IIa trial of Ad26.COV2.S in healthy adults. Ad26.COV2.S was administered intramuscularly at a dose of 5x10^10 or 1x10^11 viral particles, either as one shot or as two shots given 56 days apart. Sequencing of the TCRbeta repertoire served to evaluate the specificity and breadth of SARS-CoV-2-reactive T cell receptors following Ad26.COV2.S vaccination. The TCR-sequenced set comprised about 32 samples: roughly 19 Ad26.COV2.S vaccine recipients, 5 placebo recipients and 8 SARS-CoV-2 convalescent individuals. Trial participants were randomized into five groups of five, in which low-dose or high-dose Ad26.COV2.S was given once or twice, or placebo was given on both occasions. Blinding of investigators to trial group allocation was maintained during experiments and outcome assessment.

Beyond this particular receptor, the publication reports: Higher spike-specific TCR breadth was observed in Ad26.COV2.S recipients than in placebo recipients (P = 0.0014). It was noted by the authors that total T cell responses may have been underestimated by the TCR breadth and depth analyses. The study was not powered for comparison of responses between vaccine doses or regimens. Vaccine and placebo recipients had similar non-spike TCR breadth, a finding consistent with the vaccine containing only spike. Substantial breadth of spike-specific CD8+ and CD4+ T cell responses was reported after vaccination.

What the treatment or condition label conveys for this sample: over 15 received Ad26.COV2.S at low or high dose, single or two shots; 5 received placebo; per-sample allocation not given. For vaccine and placebo recipients, repertoires were sequenced using samples collected on day 63 after the first injection. Cohort 1b enrolled roughly 25 adults aged 18-55 years at a single site in Boston, USA, between 29 July and 7 August 2020. Ad26.COV2.S was a replication-incompetent adenovirus type 26 vector that expressed a prefusion-stabilized SARS-CoV-2 spike protein derived from the original Wuhan strain. The CDR3 measures 17 amino acids from cysteine to phenylalanine. Just the 51-base CDR3 DNA is kept, in frame starting at base 1. Trimming takes 3 bases from V and 5 bases from J, and the germline ends sit 22 bases apart. The germline V gene (reference sequence) specifies SEHNR as CDR1 and FQNEAQ as CDR2.

This clone was recorded a few times. The antigen it binds to is not known. No per-base quality is available; no much larger clone lies one base away. The immunoSEQ Assay was the method used to sequence TCRbeta CDR3 regions. After extraction, genomic DNA underwent amplification by bias-controlled multiplex PCR, followed by high-throughput sequencing. In the original analysis: Collapsing and filtering of sequences were performed to quantify the absolute abundance of each unique TCRbeta CDR3 region. T cell fraction was estimated by normalizing TCRbeta template counts to usable DNA, with usable DNA measured through amplification of reference genes found in all nucleated cells. Repertoire TCRs were annotated as SARS-CoV-2-specific when V gene, CDR3 amino acid sequence and J gene were exactly matched to a known reactive TCR set. MIRA supplied the reference SARS-CoV-2 TCR set, which was filtered for enrichment in COVID-19-positive ImmuneCODE repertoires so that public or cross-reactive TCRs were removed. Based on the MIRA antigens, annotated TCRs were further analysed at the level of specific ORF or position within ORF. Breadth was defined as annotated unique rearrangements over total unique productive rearrangements; depth was the summed frequency of those rearrangements. Group comparisons of TCR breadth used two-sided Wilcoxon rank-sum tests. The source is immuneACCESS, and TCRdb retained only in-frame sequences with V and J called. Part of the clones is not carried over; for the studies checked, unresolved V genes explain less than half of this, and the remainder is unexplained. V, J and clone size were drawn from that table, and D and trimming were deduced from the DNA. In all, the sample holds under 600,000 clones, and approximately 90% of those were seen once. Together, the top ten hold around 1.8% of the sample.

The chain is made from TRBV7-9 and TRBJ1-1; TRBD1 is a possible D gene, resting on 5 matching bases. This TCR derives from a person between 18 and 59 years old who received the Ad26.COV2.S COVID-19 vaccine or a placebo. The sample in question was peripheral blood, obtained in a trial of Ad26.COV2.S vaccine versus placebo. CDR3 protein: CASSFPPLGRGRTEAFF. The nucleotide sequence is given as TGTGCCAGCAGCTTTCCCCCGTTGGGGAGGGGTAGGACTGAAGCTTTCTTT.